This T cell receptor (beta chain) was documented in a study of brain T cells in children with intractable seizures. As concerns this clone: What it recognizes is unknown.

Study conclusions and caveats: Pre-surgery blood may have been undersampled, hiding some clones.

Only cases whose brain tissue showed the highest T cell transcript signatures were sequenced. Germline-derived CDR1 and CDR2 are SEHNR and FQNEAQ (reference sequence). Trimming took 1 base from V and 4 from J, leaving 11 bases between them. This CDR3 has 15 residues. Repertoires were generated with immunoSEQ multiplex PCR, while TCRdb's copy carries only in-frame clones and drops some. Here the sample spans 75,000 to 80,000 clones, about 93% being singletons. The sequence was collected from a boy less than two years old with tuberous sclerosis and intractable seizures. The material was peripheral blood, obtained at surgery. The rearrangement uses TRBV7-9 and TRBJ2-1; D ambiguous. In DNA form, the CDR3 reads TGTGCCAGCAGCTTAGTGCGGCAAAAATACAATGAGCAGTTCTTC. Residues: CASSLVRQKYNEQFF.